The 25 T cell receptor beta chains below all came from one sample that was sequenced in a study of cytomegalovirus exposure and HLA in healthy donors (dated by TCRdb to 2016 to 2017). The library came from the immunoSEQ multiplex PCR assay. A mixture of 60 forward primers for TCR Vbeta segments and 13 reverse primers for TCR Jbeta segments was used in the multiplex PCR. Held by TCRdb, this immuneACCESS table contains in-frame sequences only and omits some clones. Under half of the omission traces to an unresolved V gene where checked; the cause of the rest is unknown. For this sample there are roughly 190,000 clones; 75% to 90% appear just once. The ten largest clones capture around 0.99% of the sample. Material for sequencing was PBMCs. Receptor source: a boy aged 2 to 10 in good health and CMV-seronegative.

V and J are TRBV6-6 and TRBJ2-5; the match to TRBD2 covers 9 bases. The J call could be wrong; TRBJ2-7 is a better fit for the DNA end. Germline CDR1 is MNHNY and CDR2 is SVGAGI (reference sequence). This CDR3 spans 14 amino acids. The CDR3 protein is CASVLAGGSYEQYF. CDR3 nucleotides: TGTGCCAGCGTCCTCGCGGGAGGGTCCTACGAGCAGTACTTC.

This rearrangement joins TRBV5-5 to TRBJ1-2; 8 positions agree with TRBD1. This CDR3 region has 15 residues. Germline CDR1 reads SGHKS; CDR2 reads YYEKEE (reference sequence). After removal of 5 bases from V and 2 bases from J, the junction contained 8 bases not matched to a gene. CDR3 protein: CASSPGDRRNYGYTF. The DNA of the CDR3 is TGTGCCAGCAGTCCCGGGGACAGGAGAAACTATGGCTACACCTTC.

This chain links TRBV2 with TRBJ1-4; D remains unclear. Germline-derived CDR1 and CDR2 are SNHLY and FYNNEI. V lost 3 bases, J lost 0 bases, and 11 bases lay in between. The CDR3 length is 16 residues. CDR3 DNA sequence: TGTGCCAGCAGTGATTTTGCGCGAGCAACTAATGAAAAACTGTTTTTT. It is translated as CASSDFARATNEKLFF.

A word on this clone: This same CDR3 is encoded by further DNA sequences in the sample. The CDR3 region is CASSEANTSGLYEQYF. CDR3 DNA: TGTGCCAGCAGTGAAGCCAACACTAGCGGACTTTACGAGCAGTACTTC. The chain joins TRBV6-1 to TRBJ2-7; 8 bases align to TRBD2. The V and J ends lost 0 bases and 4 bases, in that order; junction bases with no gene match: 8. This CDR3 contains 16 residues. The germline gives CDR1 MNHNS, CDR2 SASEGT.

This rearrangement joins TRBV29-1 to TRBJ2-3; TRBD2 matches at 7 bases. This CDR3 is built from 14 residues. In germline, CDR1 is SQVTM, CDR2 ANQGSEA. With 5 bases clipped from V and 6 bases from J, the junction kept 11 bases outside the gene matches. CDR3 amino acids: CSVRGDYRIDTQYF. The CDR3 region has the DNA TGCAGCGTTCGCGGGGACTACCGCATCGATACGCAGTATTTT.

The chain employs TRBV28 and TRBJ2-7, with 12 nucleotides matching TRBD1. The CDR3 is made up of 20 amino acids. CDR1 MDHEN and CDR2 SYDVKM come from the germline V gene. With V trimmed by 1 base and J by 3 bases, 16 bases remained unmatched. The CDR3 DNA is TGTGCCAGCAGTTTATATCGCGTAGGGGGAGGGACAGGGGGCGTCTACGAGCAGTACTTC. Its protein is CASSLYRVGGGTGGVYEQYF.

This CDR3 is CASSQEYTGANYGYTF. In DNA form, the CDR3 reads TGCGCCAGCAGCCAAGAGTATACAGGGGCCAACTATGGCTACACCTTC. The chain couples TRBV4-1 to TRBJ1-2, with 7 bases fitting TRBD1. The J segment lost 2 bases and the V segment lost 0 bases, leaving 6 bases of the junction unmatched. This CDR3 has 16 amino acids. Germline V gene data show CDR1 as MGHRA and CDR2 as YSYEKL.

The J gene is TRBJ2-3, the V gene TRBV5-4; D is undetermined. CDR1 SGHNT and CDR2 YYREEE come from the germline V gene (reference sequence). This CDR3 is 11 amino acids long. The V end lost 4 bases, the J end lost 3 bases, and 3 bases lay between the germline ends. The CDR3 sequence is CASSPTDTQYF. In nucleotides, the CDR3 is TGTGCCAGCAGCCCGACAGATACGCAGTATTTT. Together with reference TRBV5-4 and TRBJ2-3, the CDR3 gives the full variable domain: ETGVTQSPTHLIKTRGQQVTLRCSSQSGHNTVSWYQQALGQGPQFIFQYYREEENGRGNFPPRFSGLQFPNYSSELNVNALELDDSALYLCASSPTDTQYFGPGTRLTVL.

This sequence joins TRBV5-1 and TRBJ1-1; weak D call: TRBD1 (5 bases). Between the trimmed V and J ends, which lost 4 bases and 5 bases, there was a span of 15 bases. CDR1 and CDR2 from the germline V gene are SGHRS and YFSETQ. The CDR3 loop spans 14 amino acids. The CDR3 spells CASSPTGRGTEAFF. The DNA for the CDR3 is TGCGCCAGCAGCCCGACGGGGAGGGGAACTGAAGCTTTCTTT. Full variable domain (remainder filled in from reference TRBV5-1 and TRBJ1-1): KAGVTQTPRYLIKTRGQQVTLSCSPISGHRSVSWYQQTPGQGLQFLFEYFSETQRNKGNFPGRFSGRQFSNSRSEMNVSTLELGDSALYLCASSPTGRGTEAFFGQGTRLTVV.

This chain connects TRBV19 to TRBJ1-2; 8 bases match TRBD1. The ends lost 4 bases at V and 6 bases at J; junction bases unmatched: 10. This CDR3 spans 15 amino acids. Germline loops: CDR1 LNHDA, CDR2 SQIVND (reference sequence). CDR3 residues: CASSSSGRGRHGYTF. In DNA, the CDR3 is TGTGCCAGTAGTAGCTCTGGCAGGGGGCGTCATGGCTACACCTTC.

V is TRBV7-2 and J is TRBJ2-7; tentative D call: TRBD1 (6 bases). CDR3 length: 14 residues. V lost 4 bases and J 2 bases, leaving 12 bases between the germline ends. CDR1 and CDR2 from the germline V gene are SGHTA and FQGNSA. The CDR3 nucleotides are TGTGCCAGCAGCTCTCAGGGGTTGACCTACGAGCAGTACTTC. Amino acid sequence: CASSSQGLTYEQYF.

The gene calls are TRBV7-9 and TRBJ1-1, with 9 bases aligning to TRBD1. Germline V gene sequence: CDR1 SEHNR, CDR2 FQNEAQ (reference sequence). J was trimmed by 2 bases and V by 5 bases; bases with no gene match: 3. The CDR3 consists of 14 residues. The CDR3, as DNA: TGTGCCAGCAGCCCGGACAGGGGTAACACTGAAGCTTTCTTT. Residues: CASSPDRGNTEAFF.

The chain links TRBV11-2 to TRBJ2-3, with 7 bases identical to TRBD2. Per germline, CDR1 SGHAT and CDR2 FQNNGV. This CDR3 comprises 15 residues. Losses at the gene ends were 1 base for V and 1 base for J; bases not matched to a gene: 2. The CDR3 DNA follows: TGTGCCAGCAGCTTAGTACGGGGGGGCACAGATACGCAGTATTTT. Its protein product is CASSLVRGGTDTQYF.

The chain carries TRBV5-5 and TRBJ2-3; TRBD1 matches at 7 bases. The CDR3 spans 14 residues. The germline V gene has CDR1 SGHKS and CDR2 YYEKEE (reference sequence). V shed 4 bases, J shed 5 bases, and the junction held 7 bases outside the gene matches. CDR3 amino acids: CASSPGSGGDTQYF. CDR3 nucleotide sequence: TGTGCCAGCAGCCCGGGGTCAGGGGGAGATACGCAGTATTTT.

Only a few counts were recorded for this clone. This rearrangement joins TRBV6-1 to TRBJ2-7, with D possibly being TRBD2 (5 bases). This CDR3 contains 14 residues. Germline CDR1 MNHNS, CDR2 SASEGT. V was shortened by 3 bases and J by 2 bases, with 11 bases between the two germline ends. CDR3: CASSDISGAYEQYF. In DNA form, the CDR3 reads TGTGCCAGCAGTGACATCTCCGGGGCCTACGAGCAGTACTTC.

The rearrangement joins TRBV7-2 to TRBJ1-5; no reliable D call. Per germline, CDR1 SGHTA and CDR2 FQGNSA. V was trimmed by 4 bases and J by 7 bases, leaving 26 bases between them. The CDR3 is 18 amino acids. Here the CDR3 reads CASSSESGVPDGGQPQHF. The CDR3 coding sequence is TGTGCCAGCAGCTCCGAGTCCGGGGTGCCCGATGGAGGGCAGCCCCAGCATTTT.

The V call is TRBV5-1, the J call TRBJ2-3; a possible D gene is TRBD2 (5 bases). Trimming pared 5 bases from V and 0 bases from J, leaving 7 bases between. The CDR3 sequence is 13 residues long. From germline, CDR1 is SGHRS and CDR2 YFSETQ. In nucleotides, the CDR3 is TGCGCCAGCAGAACGGGAAGCACAGATACGCAGTATTTT. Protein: CASRTGSTDTQYF. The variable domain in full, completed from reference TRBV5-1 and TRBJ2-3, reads KAGVTQTPRYLIKTRGQQVTLSCSPISGHRSVSWYQQTPGQGLQFLFEYFSETQRNKGNFPGRFSGRQFSNSRSEMNVSTLELGDSALYLCASRTGSTDTQYFGPGTRLTVL.

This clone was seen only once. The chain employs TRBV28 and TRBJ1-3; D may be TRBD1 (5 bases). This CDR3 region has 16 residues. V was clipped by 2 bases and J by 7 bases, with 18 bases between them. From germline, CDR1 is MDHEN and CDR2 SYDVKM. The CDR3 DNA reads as TGTGCCAGCAGTTTAGCCGGGGGAGGGCTCGGGAACACCATATATTTT. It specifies CASSLAGGGLGNTIYF.

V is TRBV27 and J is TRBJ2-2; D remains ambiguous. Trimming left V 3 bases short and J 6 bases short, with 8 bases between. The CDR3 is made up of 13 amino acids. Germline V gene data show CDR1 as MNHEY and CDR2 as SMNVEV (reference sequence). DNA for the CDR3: TGTGCCAGCAGTTTTTCCCGGGCCGGGGAGCTGTTTTTT. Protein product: CASSFSRAGELFF.

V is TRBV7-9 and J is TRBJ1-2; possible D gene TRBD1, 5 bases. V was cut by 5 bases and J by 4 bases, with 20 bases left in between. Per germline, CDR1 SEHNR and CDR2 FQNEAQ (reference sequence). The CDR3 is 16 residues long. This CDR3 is CASSPRRGWAIYGYTF. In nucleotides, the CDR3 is TGTGCCAGCAGCCCAAGACGGGGGTGGGCCATCTATGGCTACACCTTC.

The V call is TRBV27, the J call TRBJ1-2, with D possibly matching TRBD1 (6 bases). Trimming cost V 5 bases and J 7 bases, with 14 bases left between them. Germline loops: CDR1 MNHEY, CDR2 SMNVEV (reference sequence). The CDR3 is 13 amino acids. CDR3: CASSLGGAGGYTF. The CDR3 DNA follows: TGTGCCAGCAGTCTAGGGGGGGCCGGTGGCTACACCTTC.

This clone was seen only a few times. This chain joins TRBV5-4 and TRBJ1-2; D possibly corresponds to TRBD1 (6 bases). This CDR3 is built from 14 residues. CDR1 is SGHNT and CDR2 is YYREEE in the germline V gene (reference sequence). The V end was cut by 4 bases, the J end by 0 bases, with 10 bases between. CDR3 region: CASSDRTANYGYTF. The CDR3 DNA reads TGTGCCAGCAGCGACCGGACAGCTAACTATGGCTACACCTTC.

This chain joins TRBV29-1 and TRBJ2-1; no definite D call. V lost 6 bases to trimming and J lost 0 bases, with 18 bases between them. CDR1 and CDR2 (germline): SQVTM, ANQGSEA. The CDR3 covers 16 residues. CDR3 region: CSVRERPGRSYNEQFF. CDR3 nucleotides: TGCAGCGTCAGAGAACGACCAGGTCGCTCCTACAATGAGCAGTTCTTC.

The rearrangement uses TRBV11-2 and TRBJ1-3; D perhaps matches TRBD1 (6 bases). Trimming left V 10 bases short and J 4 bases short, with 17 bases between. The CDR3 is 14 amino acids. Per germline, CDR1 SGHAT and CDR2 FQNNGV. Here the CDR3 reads CATLGTGIGNTIYF. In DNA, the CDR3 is TGTGCCACCCTAGGAACAGGGATCGGAAACACCATATATTTT.

The CDR3 coding sequence is TGTGCCAGCAAGCGAGGTATTTTCTACGAGCAGTACTTC. Amino acid sequence: CASKRGIFYEQYF. The chain carries TRBV6-5 and TRBJ2-7, with no clear D. The V end lost 7 bases, the J end lost 3 bases, and 13 bases lay between the germline ends. Germline V gene sequence: CDR1 MNHEY, CDR2 SVGAGI. There are 13 residues in the CDR3.